The 23 T cell receptor beta chains reported below all come from one sample, sequenced in a study of cytomegalovirus exposure and HLA in healthy donors. PCR involved 60 Vbeta and 13 Jbeta primers. Assay used: immunoSEQ multiplex PCR; TCRdb lists only in-frame clones, some missing. The data show 100,000 or so clones, approximately 60% seen once. The material sequenced was PBMCs. Source of these receptors: a woman in her 30s in good health and CMV-seropositive.

The chain employs TRBV7-8 and TRBJ1-1; possible D gene TRBD1, 6 bases. This CDR3 region has 15 residues. The ends were cut back, 2 bases at V and 0 bases at J, with 10 bases in the middle. In germline, CDR1 is SGHVS, CDR2 FQNEAQ. CDR3 amino acids: CASSLRQDLNTEAFF. The CDR3, as DNA: TGTGCCAGCAGCTTACGACAGGACCTGAACACTGAAGCTTTCTTT. Variable domain in full (rest from reference TRBV7-8 and TRBJ1-1): GAGVSQSPRYKVAKRGQDVALRCDPISGHVSLFWYQQALGQGPEFLTYFQNEAQLDKSGLPSDRFFAERPEGSVSTLKIQRTQQEDSAVYLCASSLRQDLNTEAFFGQGTRLTVV.

A few counts support this clone. The gene calls are TRBV6-5 and TRBJ1-3, with D unclear. The germline V gene encodes CDR1 MNHEY and CDR2 SVGAGI. V gave up 3 bases and J gave up 0 bases, with 12 bases separating them. The CDR3 runs 16 residues. The DNA of the CDR3 is TGTGCCAGCAGTTATGTGGAGCCCTACTCTGGAAACACCATATATTTT. Its translation is CASSYVEPYSGNTIYF.

This chain links TRBV15 with TRBJ1-4, with D maybe TRBD1 (5 bases). Germline-derived CDR1 and CDR2 are LNHNV and YYDKDF (reference sequence). Trimming pared 6 bases from V and 4 bases from J, leaving 9 bases between. The CDR3 is made up of 13 amino acids. This CDR3 is CATSPGFNEKLFF. CDR3 sequence (DNA): TGTGCCACCAGTCCAGGGTTTAATGAAAAACTGTTTTTT.

The rearrangement joins TRBV5-4 to TRBJ2-1, with D possibly TRBD1 on 5 matching bases. CDR3 length: 20 amino acids. Trimming pared 6 bases from V and 0 bases from J, leaving 28 bases between. Germline assignment: CDR1 SGHNT and CDR2 YYREEE (reference sequence). CDR3 sequence: CASIGYQLGSRESSYNEQFF. The DNA of the CDR3 is TGTGCCAGCATTGGTTACCAGCTTGGTAGCAGGGAAAGCTCCTACAATGAGCAGTTCTTC.

V gene TRBV28 combines with J gene TRBJ1-1; TRBD1 aligns across 7 bases. The CDR3 covers 13 residues. Germline V CDR1 and CDR2: MDHEN, SYDVKM. V lost 10 bases, J lost 4 bases, and 9 bases stayed unmatched. CDR3 in amino acids: CATDRAGVTEAFF. Here the CDR3 DNA reads TGTGCCACCGACAGGGCCGGAGTCACTGAAGCTTTCTTT.

This chain connects TRBV7-2 to TRBJ2-1, with a tentative D call TRBD2 (6 bases). CDR3 length: 14 residues. From germline, CDR1 is SGHTA and CDR2 FQGNSA. Deletions cut 2 bases from V and 5 bases from J, with 10 bases between. The CDR3 spells CASSLYRGNNEQFF. CDR3 sequence (DNA): TGTGCCAGCAGCTTATATCGGGGGAACAATGAGCAGTTCTTC.

There are a few counts of this clone. The rearrangement links TRBV7-2 to TRBJ1-5; 9 bases map to TRBD1. The J segment lost 4 bases and the V segment lost 5 bases, leaving 6 bases of the junction unmatched. CDR1 SGHTA and CDR2 FQGNSA come from the germline V gene. This CDR3 contains 15 residues. In DNA, the CDR3 is TGTGCCAGCAGCAGGGACAGGGACCAAAATCAGCCCCAGCATTTT. Residues: CASSRDRDQNQPQHF.

In its sample, this clone was seen once. The V call is TRBV7-2, the J call TRBJ2-3, with D possibly TRBD1 on 5 matching bases. Per germline, CDR1 SGHTA and CDR2 FQGNSA. CDR3 length: 12 residues. The V end was cut by 1 base, the J end by 8 bases, with 7 bases between. In DNA, the CDR3 is TGTGCCAGCAGCTTAGACAGGAGTACGCAGTATTTT. Translated, it gives CASSLDRSTQYF.

V gene TRBV5-1 combines with J gene TRBJ2-1; 8 bases fit TRBD2. The germline V gene encodes CDR1 SGHRS and CDR2 YFSETQ. CDR3 length: 15 residues. With V trimmed by 3 bases and J by 1 base, 3 bases remained unmatched. The CDR3: CASSSGGASYNEQFF. The CDR3 bases are TGCGCCAGCAGCTCGGGGGGGGCTTCCTACAATGAGCAGTTCTTC.

J is TRBJ1-1 and V is TRBV10-3; D gene uncertain. V lost 4 bases and J lost 1, with 13 bases in between. The CDR3 is 15 residues long. Germline V lookup: CDR1 ENHRY, CDR2 SYGVKD. DNA for the CDR3: TGTGCCATCAGTGGGGCCGTTCTCGAGAACACTGAAGCTTTCTTT. Protein sequence: CAISGAVLENTEAFF.

This clone was observed a few times. This chain joins TRBV28 and TRBJ2-5; D unclear. The germline gives CDR1 MDHEN, CDR2 SYDVKM. CDR3 length equals 11 residues. V was shortened by 10 bases and J by 3 bases, with 9 bases between the two germline ends. This CDR3 is CATTMEETQYF. The CDR3 coding sequence is TGTGCCACAACAATGGAAGAGACCCAGTACTTC.

The CDR3 spells CAISGRNTGTTEAFF. The CDR3 nucleotides read TGTGCCATCAGTGGGAGAAACACAGGGACCACTGAAGCTTTCTTT. V usage is TRBV10-3 and J usage is TRBJ1-1, with D possibly being TRBD1 (6 bases). Trimming took 4 bases from V and 4 from J, leaving 16 bases between them. CDR1 is ENHRY and CDR2 is SYGVKD in the germline V gene. The CDR3 consists of 15 residues.

V is TRBV4-1 and J is TRBJ1-2; tentatively, D is TRBD1 (6 bases). V dropped 1 base and J dropped 4 bases, with 10 bases sitting between them. This CDR3 has 14 residues. Per germline, CDR1 MGHRA and CDR2 YSYEKL. The CDR3 DNA sequence: TGCGCCAGCAGCCAAGGACAGGAAAGCTATGGCTACACCTTC. The encoded protein is CASSQGQESYGYTF.

The chain has TRBV5-1 and TRBJ2-3, with D possibly matching TRBD2 (6 bases). The CDR3 has 15 residues. The V and J ends lost 7 bases and 2 bases respectively, with 17 bases between them. Germline CDR1 SGHRS, CDR2 YFSETQ. Here the CDR3 DNA reads TGCGCCAGCGGGGCGGGGTTTGAGTTCACAGATACGCAGTATTTT. Amino acids: CASGAGFEFTDTQYF.

The V gene is TRBV5-1, the J gene TRBJ2-1, with unresolved D. The CDR3 spans 12 residues. From germline, CDR1 is SGHRS and CDR2 YFSETQ. V was pared by 0 bases and J by 6 bases, with 4 bases between. CDR3 loop: CASSLGSNEQFF. CDR3 DNA sequence: TGCGCCAGCAGCTTGGGTAGCAATGAGCAGTTCTTC.

Only a few counts were recorded for this clone. The chain carries TRBV5-4 and TRBJ2-3, with 9 bases fitting TRBD2. The CDR3 spans 16 residues. After removal of 6 bases from V and 0 bases from J, the junction contained 8 bases not matched to a gene. CDR1 SGHNT and CDR2 YYREEE come from the germline V gene (reference sequence). This CDR3 reads CASNGGLAGSTDTQYF. The CDR3 nucleotides read TGTGCCAGCAACGGGGGTCTAGCGGGGAGCACAGATACGCAGTATTTT.

V and J are TRBV15 and TRBJ1-2; D unresolved. Germline V lookup: CDR1 LNHNV, CDR2 YYDKDF (reference sequence). This CDR3 is 13 amino acids long. The ends were cut back, 0 bases at V and 1 base at J, with 3 bases in the middle. The CDR3 spells CATSRDGNYGYTF. Here the CDR3 DNA reads TGTGCCACCAGCAGAGACGGTAACTATGGCTACACCTTC.

The chain is built from TRBV28 and TRBJ2-5; 9 bases map to TRBD2. Germline CDR1 is MDHEN and CDR2 is SYDVKM. After removal of 7 bases from V and 5 bases from J, the junction contained 11 bases not matched to a gene. CDR3 length equals 15 residues. CDR3 sequence: CASIRAGGLVETQYF. CDR3 nucleotides: TGTGCCAGCATCAGGGCGGGGGGGCTCGTGGAGACCCAGTACTTC.

The rearrangement joins TRBV7-2 to TRBJ2-7; the D gene is possibly TRBD2 (5 bases). Germline CDR1 SGHTA, CDR2 FQGNSA. The CDR3 loop spans 12 amino acids. V dropped 3 bases and J dropped 5 bases, with 8 bases sitting between them. The CDR3 sequence is CASSFTGDEQYF. CDR3 in DNA: TGTGCCAGCAGCTTCACCGGGGACGAGCAGTACTTC.

V and J are TRBV7-3 and TRBJ2-1; D remains unclear. The length of the CDR3 is 13 residues. Germline CDR1 SGHTA, CDR2 FQGTGA. V lost 2 bases and J lost 4, with 6 bases in between. The CDR3: CASSLLGYNEQFF. For the CDR3, the DNA is TGTGCCAGCAGCTTACTCGGGTACAATGAGCAGTTCTTC.

V gene TRBV4-3 combines with J gene TRBJ1-2, with D perhaps TRBD1 (5 bases). This CDR3 region has 15 residues. V was trimmed by 0 bases and J by 5 bases, leaving 13 bases between them. The V gene's germline CDR1 is LGHNA and CDR2 YSLEER. CDR3 in amino acids: CASSQDSGGRYGYTF. As DNA, the CDR3 is TGCGCCAGCAGCCAAGATTCGGGGGGTCGGTATGGCTACACCTTC.

The sample holds a few counts of this clone. The chain uses TRBV5-1 and TRBJ1-1, with D uncertain. V was trimmed by 1 base and J by 4 bases, leaving 14 bases between them. Germline V gene sequence: CDR1 SGHRS, CDR2 YFSETQ. The CDR3 has 15 residues. This CDR3 reads CASSLLAAGSTEAFF. In DNA, the CDR3 is TGCGCCAGCAGCTTGTTAGCCGCCGGGAGCACTGAAGCTTTCTTT.

This rearrangement joins TRBV5-1 to TRBJ2-3; D is possibly TRBD1 (5 bases). This CDR3 is built from 14 residues. The germline V gene encodes CDR1 SGHRS and CDR2 YFSETQ. V was pared by 0 bases and J by 2 bases, with 7 bases between. In DNA, the CDR3 is TGCGCCAGCAGCTTGGTGGGGCCCACAGATACGCAGTATTTT. Its translation is CASSLVGPTDTQYF.